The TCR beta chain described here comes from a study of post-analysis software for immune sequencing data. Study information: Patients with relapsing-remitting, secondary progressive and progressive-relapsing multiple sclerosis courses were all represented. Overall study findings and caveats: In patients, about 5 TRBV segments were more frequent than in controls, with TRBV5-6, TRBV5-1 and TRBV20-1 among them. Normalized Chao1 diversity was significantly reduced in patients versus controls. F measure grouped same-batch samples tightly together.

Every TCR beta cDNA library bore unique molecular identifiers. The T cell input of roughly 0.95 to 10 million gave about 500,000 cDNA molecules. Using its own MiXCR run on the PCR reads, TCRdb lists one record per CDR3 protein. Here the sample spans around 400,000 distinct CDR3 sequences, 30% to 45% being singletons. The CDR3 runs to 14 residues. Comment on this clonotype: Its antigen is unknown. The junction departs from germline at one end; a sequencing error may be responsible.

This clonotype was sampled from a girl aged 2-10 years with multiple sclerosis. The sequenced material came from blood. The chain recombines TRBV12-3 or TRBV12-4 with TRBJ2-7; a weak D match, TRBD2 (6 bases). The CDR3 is CASSLAPGREEQYF. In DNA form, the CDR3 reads TGTGCCAGCAGTCTAGCCCCCGGCCGGGAGGAGCAGTACTTC.